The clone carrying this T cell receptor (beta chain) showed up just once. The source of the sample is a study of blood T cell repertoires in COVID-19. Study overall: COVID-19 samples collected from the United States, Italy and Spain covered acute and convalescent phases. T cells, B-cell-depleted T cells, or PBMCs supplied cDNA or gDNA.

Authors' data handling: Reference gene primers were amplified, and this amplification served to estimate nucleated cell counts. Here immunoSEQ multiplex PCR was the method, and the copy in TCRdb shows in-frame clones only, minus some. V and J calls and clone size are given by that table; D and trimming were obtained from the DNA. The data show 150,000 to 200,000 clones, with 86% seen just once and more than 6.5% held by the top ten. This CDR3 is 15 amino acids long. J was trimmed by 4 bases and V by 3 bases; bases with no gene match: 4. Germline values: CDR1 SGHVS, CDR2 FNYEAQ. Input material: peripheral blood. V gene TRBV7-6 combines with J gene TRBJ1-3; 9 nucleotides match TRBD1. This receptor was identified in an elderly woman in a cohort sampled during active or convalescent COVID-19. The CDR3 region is CASSLSGQGGNTIYF. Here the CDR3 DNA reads TGTGCCAGCAGCTTGTCGGGACAGGGAGGAAACACCATATATTTT.